This TCR beta chain was observed in a study of graft-versus-host responses after intestinal transplantation. Study-level information: After anti-thymocyte globulin induction, recipients took tacrolimus and steroids for two to three years. Study-wide results and caveats: GvH clones occurred in recipient marrow; some first appeared in ileum or blood.

To note about this clone: Its cognate antigen is unknown.

Sequencing used immunoSEQ multiplex PCR; TCRdb keeps in-frame clones, though not all of them. The sample records about 100,000 clones, 75% to 95% being singletons. This sequence was found in a human donor who was the organ donor for an intestinal transplant. The source was unstimulated CD4+ T cells sorted from spleen or lymph node cells, collected before transplant.

Written as DNA, the CDR3 is TGCGCCAGCAGCCAGAAGTCTGGACTTACCTACGAGCAGTACTTC. It translates to CASSQKSGLTYEQYF. The chain uses TRBV4-1 and TRBJ2-7; a possible D gene is TRBD2 (5 bases). Between the trimmed V and J ends, which lost 3 bases and 2 bases, there was a span of 14 bases. This CDR3 spans 15 amino acids. Germline V CDR1 and CDR2: MGHRA, YSYEKL.